Shown below are 21 T cell receptor beta chains from a single sample sequenced in a study of blood T cell repertoires in COVID-19. Some clones are missing from TCRdb's copy, which holds only in-frame ones; the method was immunoSEQ multiplex PCR. This table has approximately 180,000 clones, approximately 80% appearing once. Source material: PBMCs or T cells enriched from blood (not recorded which). Receptors originate from a man aged 50 to 60 who had recovered from COVID-19.

CDR3 protein: CASIGAGRNNEQFF. DNA of the CDR3: TGTGCCAGCATTGGGGCAGGGAGGAACAATGAGCAGTTCTTC. This sequence joins TRBV6-5 and TRBJ2-1, with a weak D call TRBD2 (6 bases). CDR1 is MNHEY, CDR2 SVGAGI, per germline. The CDR3 covers 14 residues. The germline V and J ends were trimmed by 7 bases and 5 bases, with 15 bases remaining between them.

This clone was detected a few times. DNA of the CDR3: TGTGCCATCAGTGGGCGGGGTGGGAACACTGAAGCTTTCTTT. This gives the protein CAISGRGGNTEAFF. The chain uses TRBV10-3 and TRBJ1-1; D uncertain. Trimming stripped 4 bases from V and 1 base from J, with 10 bases between. Per the germline V gene, CDR1 is ENHRY and CDR2 is SYGVKD. The CDR3 is made up of 14 amino acids.

The rearrangement links TRBV11-3 to TRBJ2-3; maybe TRBD2 (6 bases). CDR1 and CDR2 from the germline V gene are SGHNT and YENEEA. The CDR3 runs to 13 residues. V lost 5 bases, J lost 4 bases, and 10 bases lay in between. The CDR3 nucleotides are TGTGCCAGCAGCCTGACGGGGGCAGATACGCAGTATTTT. Protein sequence: CASSLTGADTQYF.

The chain joins TRBV12-3 or TRBV12-4 to TRBJ1-2; a possible D gene is TRBD1 (6 bases). Trimming removed 3 bases at V and 8 bases at J, with 13 bases between. There are 13 residues in the CDR3. CDR3: CASSLAGAFGYTF. CDR3 DNA: TGTGCCAGCAGTTTGGCAGGGGCCTTCGGCTACACCTTC.

In this sample, this clone turned up a few times. The V call is TRBV5-5, the J call TRBJ1-1, with D possibly TRBD1 on 6 matching bases. Germline CDR1 is SGHKS and CDR2 is YYEKEE (reference sequence). This CDR3 is built from 16 residues. With 4 bases removed from V and 4 bases from J, the gap between germline ends came to 20 bases. The CDR3 DNA reads as TGTGCCAGCAGCCCTACCACATACAGGGCTGGCACTGAAGCTTTCTTT. Translating it yields CASSPTTYRAGTEAFF. Combining the CDR3 with reference TRBV5-5 and TRBJ1-1 gives the whole variable domain DAGVTQSPTHLIKTRGQQVTLRCSPISGHKSVSWYQQVLGQGPQFIFQYYEKEERGRGNFPDRFSARQFPNYSSELNVNALLLGDSALYLCASSPTTYRAGTEAFFGQGTRLTVV.

This chain links TRBV3-1 (or the pseudogene TRBV3-2) with TRBJ2-7; TRBD2 aligns across 7 bases. CDR3 length equals 17 residues. V was clipped by 1 base and J by 3 bases; unmatched bases: 12. Germline V lookup: CDR1 LGHDT, CDR2 YNNKEL (reference sequence). CDR3 loop: CASSQGTSGAGYYEQYF. In DNA, the CDR3 is TGTGCCAGCAGCCAAGGAACGAGCGGGGCCGGCTACTACGAGCAGTACTTC.

V gene TRBV14 combines with J gene TRBJ2-7; D may be TRBD1 (6 bases). Germline V gene data show CDR1 as SGHDN and CDR2 as FVKESK. This CDR3 is built from 17 residues. V dropped 3 bases and J dropped 3 bases, with 21 bases sitting between them. The CDR3, as DNA: TGTGCCAGCAGCCAGGGGGCCAGGGCTGTATGGAGCTACGAGCAGTACTTC. Its protein is CASSQGARAVWSYEQYF. Filled out from reference TRBV14 and TRBJ2-7, the complete variable domain reads EAGVTQFPSHSVIEKGQTVTLRCDPISGHDNLYWYRRVMGKEIKFLLHFVKESKQDESGMPNNRFLAERTGGTYSTLKVQPAELEDSGVYFCASSQGARAVWSYEQYFGPGTRLTVT.

The chain couples TRBV5-1 to TRBJ2-3, with TRBD1 matching over 8 bases. The CDR3 extends over 16 amino acids. Germline lookup yields CDR1 SGHRS and CDR2 YFSETQ. J lost 3 bases, V lost 0 bases, and 6 bases had no gene match. This CDR3 reads CASSLDDRGRTDTQYF. CDR3 DNA sequence: TGCGCCAGCAGCTTGGACGACAGGGGAAGAACAGATACGCAGTATTTT.

The chain is built from TRBV30 and TRBJ2-4; the D gene is possibly TRBD2 (6 bases). This CDR3 comprises 14 residues. Between the trimmed V and J ends, which lost 3 bases and 7 bases, there was a span of 16 bases. CDR1 GTSNPN and CDR2 SVGIG come from the germline V gene (reference sequence). In DNA form, the CDR3 reads TGTGCCTGGAGCAACGCTAGCGTAAGGAACATTCAGTACTTC. This translates into CAWSNASVRNIQYF.

V usage is TRBV28 and J usage is TRBJ2-7, with TRBD2 matching over 7 bases. J lost 3 bases, V lost 7 bases, and 12 bases had no gene match. This CDR3 spans 15 amino acids. The germline V gene encodes CDR1 MDHEN and CDR2 SYDVKM. The CDR3 DNA is TGTGCCAGCAAGGTTCCTAGCGGAGCAAACTACGAGCAGTACTTC. Its protein product is CASKVPSGANYEQYF.

CDR3 sequence: CASSQGGGYGYTF. CDR3 DNA: TGTGCCAGCAGCCAAGGGGGGGGCTATGGCTACACCTTC. V usage is TRBV3-1 (or the pseudogene TRBV3-2) and J usage is TRBJ1-2; D may be TRBD1 (5 bases). V was trimmed by 1 base and J by 4 bases, leaving 7 bases between them. Per the germline V gene, CDR1 is LGHDT and CDR2 is YNNKEL (reference sequence). The CDR3 covers 13 residues.

The chain couples TRBV19 to TRBJ2-1, with TRBD2 matching 9 bases. CDR1 is LNHDA, CDR2 SQIVND, per germline (reference sequence). The length of the CDR3 is 15 residues. Trimming removed 10 bases from V and 7 bases from J; junction bases left unmatched: 14. In nucleotides, the CDR3 is TGTGCCACGTCAGACCTAGCGGGGAGATTGAATGAGCAGTTCTTC. Its translation is CATSDLAGRLNEQFF.

The V call is TRBV18, the J call TRBJ2-7; 9 positions agree with TRBD2. The length of the CDR3 is 14 residues. Germline trimming cut 2 bases from V and 7 bases from J; bases unmatched to any gene: 6. The V gene's germline CDR1 is KGHSH and CDR2 LQKENI. CDR3 sequence: CASSPDQLAGEQYF. Here the CDR3 DNA reads TGTGCCAGCTCACCAGACCAGCTAGCGGGAGAGCAGTACTTC.

V gene TRBV5-1 combines with J gene TRBJ1-2; 12 bases fit TRBD1. CDR1 is SGHRS, CDR2 YFSETQ, per germline. Trimming at V came to 3 bases and at J to 3 bases, leaving 6 bases not matched to a gene. The CDR3 contains 16 residues. In nucleotides, the CDR3 is TGCGCCAGCAGCTCGGGGACAGGGGGCGCGGACTATGGCTACACCTTC. Protein: CASSSGTGGADYGYTF.

The chain uses TRBV9 and TRBJ2-2; no clear D. V lost 6 bases, J lost 4 bases, and 13 bases lay in between. Per germline, CDR1 SGDLS and CDR2 YYNGEE. The CDR3 has 14 residues. CDR3 sequence (DNA): TGTGCCAGCACTCGAGAAGTGATCACCGGGGAGCTGTTTTTT. Protein product: CASTREVITGELFF.

This chain connects TRBV18 to TRBJ1-1; 7 bases align to TRBD1. The junction had 4 bases not matched to a gene; V was cut back by 6 bases and J by 3 bases. Germline V CDR1 and CDR2: KGHSH, LQKENI. The CDR3 spans 13 residues. CDR3 nucleotide sequence: TGTGCCAGCTCCGGGACAGAAGACACTGAAGCTTTCTTT. Amino acid sequence: CASSGTEDTEAFF.

The J gene is TRBJ1-6, the V gene TRBV30; D is unclear. CDR1 is GTSNPN, CDR2 SVGIG, per germline (reference sequence). The CDR3 has 16 residues. Between the trimmed V and J ends, which lost 0 bases and 0 bases, there was a span of 9 bases. The CDR3 region has the DNA TGTGCCTGGAGTGTACCGATTAGCTCCTATAATTCACCCCTCCACTTT. It yields the protein CAWSVPISSYNSPLHF.

This clone has just one count. V usage is TRBV10-3 and J usage is TRBJ2-4, with 7 bases identical to TRBD2. J was trimmed by 0 bases and V by 0 bases; bases with no gene match: 5. CDR1 and CDR2 from the germline V gene are ENHRY and SYGVKD. The CDR3 runs 17 residues. CDR3 amino acids: CAISESGSGLAKNIQYF. CDR3 sequence (DNA): TGTGCCATCAGTGAGTCTGGTAGCGGGCTAGCCAAAAACATTCAGTACTTC.

V and J are TRBV19 and TRBJ1-5; D is unresolved. The CDR3 has 16 amino acids. Germline loops: CDR1 LNHDA, CDR2 SQIVND (reference sequence). The V and J ends lost 5 bases and 0 bases respectively, with 14 bases between them. The CDR3 loop is CASSGEGSYSNQPQHF. CDR3 bases: TGTGCCAGTAGTGGGGAGGGATCCTATAGCAATCAGCCCCAGCATTTT.

The V call is TRBV5-1, the J call TRBJ1-2, with 9 bases aligning to TRBD1. The germline V gene encodes CDR1 SGHRS and CDR2 YFSETQ. The CDR3 runs to 13 residues. Trimming at V came to 4 bases and at J to 8 bases, leaving 6 bases not matched to a gene. The CDR3 DNA follows: TGCGCCAGCAGCCAAACAGGGGGCTTCGGCTACACCTTC. Its protein is CASSQTGGFGYTF.

This sequence joins TRBV14 and TRBJ1-1; D not resolved. Germline loops: CDR1 SGHDN, CDR2 FVKESK. The CDR3 has 14 residues. V lost 1 base and J 1 base, leaving 7 bases between the germline ends. The CDR3 nucleotides read TGTGCCAGCAGCCAAGTCCCGGGGAACACTGAAGCTTTCTTT. Amino acids: CASSQVPGNTEAFF.